This TCR beta chain was obtained from a study of blood T cell repertoires in COVID-19. Study as a whole: The samples span acute and convalescent COVID-19 from the United States, Italy and Spain. Nucleic acid was either cDNA or gDNA, and it came from T cells, B-cell-depleted T cells, or PBMCs.

Germline trimming cut 4 bases from V and 2 bases from J; bases unmatched to any gene: 8. The CDR3 runs 15 residues. Per germline, CDR1 SGHKS and CDR2 YYEKEE (reference sequence). Authors' analysis steps: Estimates of nucleated cell counts were drawn from the amplification of reference gene primers. Only in-frame clones appear in the TCRdb table, and some are missing; sequencing was by immunoSEQ multiplex PCR. The V and J calls and the clone size are those of that table, but D and trimming were determined from the DNA. The data contain about 200,000 clones, about 88% of them singletons. The origin of this receptor is a man in his sixties with acute or convalescent COVID-19. The sample comprised peripheral blood. The V call is TRBV5-5, the J call TRBJ1-2, with 7 bases identical to TRBD1. CDR3 loop: CASSPGDRQNYGYTF. The CDR3 coding sequence is TGTGCCAGCAGCCCCGGGGACAGACAAAACTATGGCTACACCTTC.